Presented here are 31 T cell receptor beta chains from one specimen sequenced in a study of blood T cell repertoires in COVID-19. Generated by immunoSEQ multiplex PCR, the TCRdb table keeps only in-frame clones and is missing some. This sample has roughly 250,000 clones, with approximately 90% found just once. The specimen sequenced was peripheral blood. The receptors come from a woman aged 40 to 50 who had recovered from COVID-19.

The chain combines TRBV18 with TRBJ1-1; 7 bases match TRBD1. Germline CDR1 reads KGHSH; CDR2 reads LQKENI. This CDR3 contains 13 residues. Trimming took 2 bases from V and 6 from J; bases not matched to a gene: 3. In nucleotides, the CDR3 is TGTGCCAGCTCACCAAAAACAGGGGCTGAAGCTTTCTTT. This translates into CASSPKTGAEAFF.

This clone was detected only once. The DNA of the CDR3 is TGTGCCAGCAGCCCCGACCCCTGGAGGGAGTATTTT. Amino acids: CASSPDPWREYF. J is TRBJ2-3 and V is TRBV14; maybe TRBD2 (6 bases). Germline CDR1 is SGHDN and CDR2 is FVKESK. The length of the CDR3 is 12 residues. V was trimmed by 4 bases and J by 13 bases, leaving 15 bases between them.

This clone was seen a few times. The V gene is TRBV2, the J gene TRBJ2-3; perhaps TRBD2 as D (5 bases). Germline values: CDR1 SNHLY, CDR2 FYNNEI. The CDR3 covers 14 residues. V was clipped by 10 bases and J by 4 bases, with 18 bases between them. CDR3 residues: CATKVGPGADTQYF. The CDR3 coding sequence is TGTGCCACCAAAGTGGGCCCCGGGGCAGATACGCAGTATTTT. The whole variable domain, remainder taken from reference TRBV2 and TRBJ2-3, is EPEVTQTPSHQVTQMGQEVILRCVPISNHLYFYWYRQILGQKVEFLVSFYNNEISEKSEIFDDQFSVERPDGSNFTLKIRSTKLEDSAMYFCATKVGPGADTQYFGPGTRLTVL.

This rearrangement joins TRBV7-8 to TRBJ1-2, with 10 bases fitting TRBD1. The CDR3 spans 14 residues. Germline V gives CDR1 SGHVS, CDR2 FQNEAQ. The V gene end was trimmed by 0 bases and the J gene end by 5 bases; junction bases not matched to a gene: 0. The CDR3 loop reads CASSLAGQGYGYTF. The CDR3 DNA sequence: TGTGCCAGCAGCTTAGCGGGACAGGGGTATGGCTACACCTTC.

The gene calls are TRBV19 and TRBJ2-3; 15 nucleotides align to TRBD2. CDR1 LNHDA and CDR2 SQIVND come from the germline V gene (reference sequence). The length of the CDR3 is 15 residues. The junction had 8 bases not matched to a gene; V was cut back by 6 bases and J by 10 bases. CDR3: CASSPGLAGGRAQYF. The CDR3 bases are TGTGCCAGTAGCCCGGGACTAGCGGGGGGAAGGGCGCAGTATTTT. The full variable domain, rest sourced from reference TRBV19 and TRBJ2-3, is DGGITQSPKYLFRKEGQNVTLSCEQNLNHDAMYWYRQDPGQGLRLIYYSQIVNDFQKGDIAEGYSVSREKKESFPLTVTSAQKNPTAFYLCASSPGLAGGRAQYFGPGTRLTVL.

The chain recombines TRBV29-1 with TRBJ2-3, with 16 nucleotides matching TRBD2. V lost 6 bases and J lost 6; bases outside the gene matches: 9. CDR1 SQVTM and CDR2 ANQGSEA come from the germline V gene. There are 16 residues in the CDR3. This chain's CDR3 is CSVTGLAGGRGDTQYF. CDR3 DNA: TGCAGCGTGACGGGACTAGCGGGAGGGAGGGGGGATACGCAGTATTTT.

The chain joins TRBV5-5 to TRBJ2-7; possibly TRBD1 for D (5 bases). The CDR3 consists of 15 residues. V gave up 4 bases and J gave up 3 bases, with 17 bases separating them. Germline CDR1 reads SGHKS; CDR2 reads YYEKEE (reference sequence). CDR3 residues: CASSEMGQPHYEQYF. The CDR3 coding sequence is TGTGCCAGCAGCGAGATGGGGCAGCCCCACTACGAGCAGTACTTC. Full variable domain (rest looked up from reference TRBV5-5 and TRBJ2-7): DAGVTQSPTHLIKTRGQQVTLRCSPISGHKSVSWYQQVLGQGPQFIFQYYEKEERGRGNFPDRFSARQFPNYSSELNVNALLLGDSALYLCASSEMGQPHYEQYFGPGTRLTVT.

The V gene is TRBV7-9, the J gene TRBJ1-1; maybe TRBD1 (5 bases). Germline V CDR1 and CDR2: SEHNR, FQNEAQ (reference sequence). The CDR3 sequence is 15 residues long. The V and J ends lost 1 base and 3 bases respectively, with 12 bases between them. As DNA, the CDR3 is TGTGCCAGCAGCTTAGTCGGGGGACGGGACACTGAAGCTTTCTTT. It encodes CASSLVGGRDTEAFF.

This chain joins TRBV25-1 and TRBJ1-4; D possibly corresponds to TRBD1 (5 bases). The CDR3 consists of 15 residues. Germline V gene sequence: CDR1 MGHDK, CDR2 SYGVNS. The V and J ends lost 5 bases and 3 bases respectively, with 13 bases between them. CDR3 DNA: TGTGCCAGCAGTCTTCAGGGTTCTGCTAATGAAAAACTGTTTTTT. Protein: CASSLQGSANEKLFF.

V and J are TRBV27 and TRBJ2-3; TRBD2 agrees at 10 bases. The CDR3 loop spans 19 amino acids. Germline lookup yields CDR1 MNHEY and CDR2 SMNVEV (reference sequence). The junction had 19 bases not matched to a gene; V was cut back by 9 bases and J by 1 base. In DNA form, the CDR3 reads TGTGCCAGGAGCACTGGGCTAGCGGGAGATCCACGTGGCACAGATACGCAGTATTTT. Translated, it gives CARSTGLAGDPRGTDTQYF.

This clone showed up just a few times. CDR3 amino acids: CASSWSGSTEAFF. The CDR3 nucleotides read TGTGCCAGTAGTTGGTCGGGAAGCACTGAAGCTTTCTTT. This chain links TRBV19 with TRBJ1-1; D unresolved. The V end was cut by 5 bases, the J end by 4 bases, with 11 bases between. This CDR3 spans 13 amino acids. Per the germline V gene, CDR1 is LNHDA and CDR2 is SQIVND (reference sequence).

This sequence joins TRBV2 and TRBJ1-4; a weak D match, TRBD1 (5 bases). Germline CDR1 reads SNHLY; CDR2 reads FYNNEI. V lost 6 bases to trimming and J lost 6 bases, with 17 bases between them. This CDR3 comprises 15 residues. The CDR3 DNA reads TGTGCCAGCAGCCCAGGGACCCGGGGGGATGAAAAACTGTTTTTT. Its protein product is CASSPGTRGDEKLFF.

The rearrangement joins TRBV11-2 to TRBJ2-1; 15 positions agree with TRBD2. The J segment lost 12 bases and the V segment lost 4 bases, leaving 10 bases of the junction unmatched. Germline loops: CDR1 SGHAT, CDR2 FQNNGV. This CDR3 contains 16 residues. The CDR3, as DNA: TGTGCCAGCAGCTCCAGGACTAGCGGGAGGGTTTTTGGGCAGTTCTTC. This codes for CASSSRTSGRVFGQFF.

This clone occurred once. The J gene is TRBJ2-6, the V gene TRBV7-2, with TRBD1 matching over 12 bases. Germline CDR1 reads SGHTA; CDR2 reads FQGNSA. V shed 1 base and J 3 bases; nucleotides not matched to a gene: 4. The length of the CDR3 is 18 residues. The CDR3 sequence: CASSLGDRGRVGANVLTF. CDR3 nucleotides: TGTGCCAGCAGCTTAGGGGACAGGGGGCGCGTTGGGGCCAACGTCCTGACTTTC.

V usage is TRBV19 and J usage is TRBJ2-2; TRBD2 aligns across 8 bases. CDR3 length: 15 residues. The junction had 1 base not matched to a gene; V was cut back by 4 bases and J by 0 bases. Germline CDR1 is LNHDA and CDR2 is SQIVND (reference sequence). The CDR3 DNA is TGTGCCAGTAGTACGACTAGCGCGAACACCGGGGAGCTGTTTTTT. It yields the protein CASSTTSANTGELFF.

V gene TRBV14 combines with J gene TRBJ1-3; the D gene is possibly TRBD1 (5 bases). The V gene lost 4 bases and the J gene lost 4 bases, with 14 bases spanning the gap. Germline V lookup: CDR1 SGHDN, CDR2 FVKESK. The CDR3 totals 15 residues. CDR3 residues: CASSRQVGGGNTIYF. CDR3 bases: TGTGCCAGCAGCCGCCAAGTCGGGGGGGGAAACACCATATATTTT.

The chain has TRBV19 and TRBJ2-7; weak D call: TRBD2 (6 bases). The V gene's germline CDR1 is LNHDA and CDR2 SQIVND (reference sequence). This CDR3 is 14 amino acids long. The V end was cut by 4 bases, the J end by 5 bases, with 15 bases between. CDR3 nucleotides: TGTGCCAGTAGTACACTCGGGAGCGTGGACGAGCAGTACTTC. Translated, it gives CASSTLGSVDEQYF.

The chain joins TRBV5-5 to TRBJ2-1; 8 nucleotides agree with TRBD2. The CDR3 covers 11 residues. V shed 0 bases, J shed 16 bases, and the junction held 3 bases outside the gene matches. Germline V gives CDR1 SGHKS, CDR2 YYEKEE (reference sequence). The DNA of the CDR3 is TGTGCCAGCAGCTTGGTACTAGCGGTATTCTTC. Translation: CASSLVLAVFF.

The chain links TRBV9 to TRBJ1-6; 7 bases align to TRBD1. The CDR3 totals 14 residues. The germline CDR1 and CDR2 sequences are SGDLS and YYNGEE. The ends lost 5 bases at V and 7 bases at J; junction bases unmatched: 6. CDR3: CASSRAGGNSPLHF. CDR3 in DNA: TGTGCCAGCAGTCGGGCAGGGGGGAATTCACCCCTCCACTTT.

This chain joins TRBV7-3 and TRBJ2-3; 11 bases are a match to TRBD1. Germline V lookup: CDR1 SGHTA, CDR2 FQGTGA. The CDR3 is made up of 15 amino acids. The ends lost 5 bases at V and 10 bases at J; junction bases unmatched: 11. DNA of the CDR3: TGTGCCAGCAGCCCCCGGACAGGGGGCCGTCCGGCGCAGTATTTT. Translation: CASSPRTGGRPAQYF.

The genes are TRBV30 and TRBJ1-4; D remains ambiguous. CDR3 length: 12 amino acids. Germline assignment: CDR1 GTSNPN and CDR2 SVGIG (reference sequence). V was clipped by 3 bases and J by 8 bases, with 10 bases between them. CDR3 region: CAWSGVREKLFF. The CDR3 DNA follows: TGTGCCTGGAGCGGGGTAAGAGAAAAACTGTTTTTT.

The chain couples TRBV11-3 to TRBJ2-5; a weak D match, TRBD1 (6 bases). Germline CDR1 and CDR2: SGHNT and YENEEA. The V and J ends lost 1 base and 5 bases respectively, with 14 bases between them. The CDR3 has 15 amino acids. CDR3 in DNA: TGTGCCAGCAGCTTAGGGGGGCCCCCCGGGGAGACCCAGTACTTC. Translating it yields CASSLGGPPGETQYF.

This clone was recorded only once. V and J are TRBV2 and TRBJ1-2; 8 bases agree with TRBD1. The junction had 11 bases not matched to a gene; V was cut back by 4 bases and J by 7 bases. Germline V gene lookup returns CDR1 SNHLY and CDR2 FYNNEI. This CDR3 spans 15 amino acids. The CDR3 reads CASSGPQGARGGYTF. CDR3 bases: TGTGCCAGCAGTGGACCTCAGGGGGCGCGGGGTGGCTACACCTTC.

The chain uses TRBV3-1 (or the pseudogene TRBV3-2) and TRBJ1-6; D not resolved. Germline V gene sequence: CDR1 LGHDT, CDR2 YNNKEL (reference sequence). The CDR3 is 15 amino acids. Trimming left V 0 bases short and J 10 bases short, with 13 bases between. The CDR3 DNA follows: TGTGCCAGCAGCCAAGATTCGGGTGGGAGATCACCCCTCCACTTT. This codes for CASSQDSGGRSPLHF.

The V and J genes are TRBV30 and TRBJ2-7; D is perhaps TRBD2 (6 bases). The germline CDR1 and CDR2 sequences are GTSNPN and SVGIG (reference sequence). V was cut by 2 bases and J by 11 bases, with 13 bases left in between. CDR3 length equals 11 residues. For the CDR3, the DNA is TGTGCCTGGAGTCGCCCCTCGGGGGAGTACTTC. This sequence encodes CAWSRPSGEYF.

J is TRBJ1-4 and V is TRBV18; TRBD1 matches at 8 bases. Germline V gene lookup returns CDR1 KGHSH and CDR2 LQKENI. The CDR3 is 18 amino acids. V was pared by 3 bases and J by 6 bases, with 15 bases of the junction left unmatched. DNA for the CDR3: TGTGCCAGCTCACCCGGACAGGGTGGGGCGGTGAGCTATGAAAAACTGTTTTTT. Translation gives CASSPGQGGAVSYEKLFF.

The V and J genes are TRBV14 and TRBJ1-2; 7 positions match TRBD1. CDR1 is SGHDN and CDR2 is FVKESK in the germline V gene. Trimming took 1 base from V and 3 from J; bases not matched to a gene: 5. The CDR3 is 15 residues long. The CDR3 DNA sequence: TGTGCCAGCAGCCAAGGTGGAGGGGGCTACTATGGCTACACCTTC. This gives the protein CASSQGGGGYYGYTF.

This chain joins TRBV29-1 and TRBJ1-1, with 7 bases lining up with TRBD1. Germline V gives CDR1 SQVTM, CDR2 ANQGSEA. The CDR3 spans 11 residues. The CDR3 DNA is TGCAACCTGAGGTTGGGACAGCTTACTTTCTTT. Its translation: CNLRLGQLTFF.

This clone was observed a few times. This chain connects TRBV7-2 to TRBJ1-6; tentative D call: TRBD1 (6 bases). The V gene's germline CDR1 is SGHTA and CDR2 FQGNSA. Between the trimmed V and J ends, which lost 1 base and 7 bases, there was a span of 11 bases. The CDR3 is 15 amino acids. CDR3 region: CASSLVAGENSPLHF. CDR3 coding DNA: TGTGCCAGCAGCTTAGTGGCAGGGGAGAATTCACCCCTCCACTTT.

This chain links TRBV24-1 with TRBJ1-6; 7 bases line up with TRBD1. CDR1 KGHDR and CDR2 SFDVKD come from the germline V gene. The CDR3 runs 15 residues. V trimming: 6 bases; J trimming: 10 bases; junction bases outside the gene matches: 11. This CDR3 reads CATSPRDRADSPLHF. In DNA form, the CDR3 reads TGTGCCACCAGTCCCCGCGACAGGGCAGACTCACCCCTCCACTTT.

The genes are TRBV7-2 and TRBJ2-5, with TRBD1 matching over 7 bases. CDR1 and CDR2 from the germline V gene are SGHTA and FQGNSA. V trimming: 5 bases; J trimming: 4 bases; junction bases outside the gene matches: 13. The length of the CDR3 is 16 residues. CDR3 sequence: CASSPPGGQNGETQYF. CDR3 DNA sequence: TGTGCCAGCAGCCCACCTGGGGGACAGAATGGAGAGACCCAGTACTTC. The variable domain in full, completed from reference TRBV7-2 and TRBJ2-5, reads GAGVSQSPSNKVTEKGKDVELRCDPISGHTALYWYRQSLGQGLEFLIYFQGNSAPDKSGLPSDRFSAERTGGSVSTLTIQRTQQEDSAVYLCASSPPGGQNGETQYFGPGTRLLVL.